This entry lists 12 T cell receptor beta chains sequenced from one sample in a study of patients and donors after allogeneic stem cell transplantation. MiXCR, applied by TCRdb to the RT-PCR reads, yields one record per CDR3 protein. The sample consists of 900,000 to 1,000,000 distinct CDR3 sequences, about a sixth of them appearing once. Sequencing was performed on blood, either unsorted or a sorted T cell fraction (not recorded which). These receptors all come from a human donor who was either an allogeneic HSCT recipient or a stem cell or donor lymphocyte infusion donor (not recorded which). It is not recorded whose cells these are; they may come from a transplant donor.

There are many counts of this clonotype. The chain carries TRBV6-1 and TRBJ1-2; perhaps TRBD1 as D (5 bases). Germline V gene sequence: CDR1 MNHNS, CDR2 SASEGT. The V end was cut by 6 bases, the J end by 2 bases, with 13 bases between. This CDR3 has 14 residues. The CDR3 DNA reads TGTGCCAGCAGCCCCGGGACGGAAAACTATGGCTACACCTTC. Its protein product is CASSPGTENYGYTF.

The V call is TRBV10-3, the J call TRBJ1-1; D is possibly TRBD1 (6 bases). Germline CDR1 and CDR2: ENHRY and SYGVKD. The CDR3 runs 14 residues. The CDR3 DNA reads as TGTGTCTCGGAACGGGGGGGCACGAACACTGAAGCTTTCTTT. It is translated as CVSERGGTNTEAFF.

The CDR3 sequence: CASTRTSGRNEQFF. The CDR3 nucleotides read TGTGCCAGCACCAGGACTAGCGGGAGAAATGAGCAGTTCTTC. This chain uses TRBV28 with TRBJ2-1; 13 nucleotides agree with TRBD2. Trimming removed 7 bases from V and 7 bases from J; junction bases left unmatched: 4. From germline, CDR1 is MDHEN and CDR2 SYDVKM. CDR3 size: 14 residues.

The rearrangement joins TRBV5-1 to TRBJ2-1; 8 bases match TRBD2. This CDR3 is 18 amino acids long. J lost 7 bases, V lost 7 bases, and 22 bases had no gene match. Germline CDR1 and CDR2: SGHRS and YFSETQ. The CDR3 nucleotides are TGCGCCAGCCGACTGCAGGTTGTTAGCGGGGCAGCGTGGAATGAGCAGTTCTTC. This gives the protein CASRLQVVSGAAWNEQFF.

CDR3 DNA: TGTGCCAGCAGGACACAGGGGTACGAGCAGTACTTC. Amino acid sequence: CASRTQGYEQYF. The chain uses TRBV6-6 and TRBJ2-7, with 7 bases fitting TRBD1. V lost 6 bases, J lost 4 bases, and 3 bases stayed unmatched. Germline CDR1 is MNHNY and CDR2 is SVGAGI (reference sequence). This CDR3 region has 12 residues.

The rearrangement joins TRBV9 to TRBJ2-7; TRBD2 is a possible D gene (6 bases). The V and J ends lost 3 bases and 3 bases respectively, with 16 bases between them. CDR3 length equals 15 residues. The germline gives CDR1 SGDLS, CDR2 YYNGEE. The CDR3 bases are TGTGCCAGCAGCGGTGGTAGCGGTAACCTCTACGAGCAGTACTTC. It yields the protein CASSGGSGNLYEQYF.

This chain joins TRBV4-3 and TRBJ1-6, with D tentatively TRBD1 (5 bases). Germline CDR1 LGHNA, CDR2 YSLEER. V was clipped by 1 base and J by 1 base, with 14 bases between them. The CDR3 has 18 residues. The CDR3 here is CASSQVPPGRSYNSPLHF. The CDR3 DNA is TGCGCCAGCAGCCAAGTCCCGCCAGGGCGGTCCTATAATTCACCCCTCCACTTT.

This clonotype was recorded at least ten times. This chain uses TRBV12-3 or TRBV12-4 with TRBJ2-5; D is uncertain. V gave up 7 bases and J gave up 4 bases, with 10 bases separating them. This CDR3 is built from 12 residues. The CDR3 DNA reads as TGTGCCAGCACCCAGGCGGTAGAGACCCAGTACTTC. This encodes CASTQAVETQYF.

The rearrangement uses TRBV20-1 and TRBJ2-3; 12 bases agree with TRBD2. The V gene end was trimmed by 5 bases and the J gene end by 11 bases; junction bases not matched to a gene: 14. Germline CDR1 and CDR2: DFQATT and SNEGSKA (reference sequence). This CDR3 comprises 15 residues. CDR3 DNA: TGCAGTGCTCGAACTAGCGGGGGGCCGCGGGGGAGGCAGTATTTT. Translation: CSARTSGGPRGRQYF.

This chain joins TRBV27 and TRBJ2-1; D remains ambiguous. The ends were cut back, 5 bases at V and 10 bases at J, with 15 bases in the middle. The germline CDR1 and CDR2 sequences are MNHEY and SMNVEV (reference sequence). The CDR3 covers 13 residues. This CDR3 is CASSLNPGGEQFF. CDR3 nucleotides: TGTGCCAGCAGTCTTAACCCGGGTGGGGAGCAGTTCTTC.

This clonotype was seen a few times. This sequence joins TRBV9 and TRBJ2-3; TRBD2 is a possible D gene (7 bases). This CDR3 spans 17 amino acids. Germline loops: CDR1 SGDLS, CDR2 YYNGEE. V was trimmed by 3 bases and J by 0 bases, leaving 17 bases between them. CDR3 DNA sequence: TGTGCCAGCAGCGACGACCCGGGGGGCGGGAGCACAGATACGCAGTATTTT. Translating gives CASSDDPGGGSTDTQYF.

The V and J genes are TRBV9 and TRBJ2-3; D is ambiguous. The CDR3 contains 14 residues. Trimming cost V 0 bases and J 6 bases, with 11 bases left between them. Looked up from germline, CDR1 is SGDLS and CDR2 is YYNGEE. The CDR3 here is CASSVVDSQDTQYF. The CDR3 DNA sequence: TGTGCCAGCAGCGTAGTCGACTCCCAGGATACGCAGTATTTT.